What follows is one T cell receptor beta chain and its context. Its matching antigen is unknown. This sample is drawn from a study of radiotherapy plus CTLA-4 blockade in lung cancer. Study results and limitations: Blood-borne expansion of tumor-derived TCR clones followed radiotherapy plus ipilimumab.

Sequencing was performed with immunoSEQ multiplex PCR; in TCRdb, only in-frame clones are kept and a portion is missing. The sample holds about 78,000 clones, about 88% seen once. The germline CDR1 and CDR2 sequences are WSHSY and SAAADI. This CDR3 has 14 residues. The ends were cut back, 2 bases at V and 4 bases at J, with 11 bases in the middle. This TCR derives from a human donor with non-small cell lung cancer who had stable disease on radiotherapy plus ipilimumab. J is TRBJ1-1 and V is TRBV10-2, with D uncertain. This specimen consisted of peripheral blood, obtained from a patient treated with radiotherapy plus ipilimumab. CDR3 amino acids: CASSEEGYSTEAFF. The CDR3 DNA reads TGCGCCAGCAGTGAGGAGGGTTACAGCACTGAAGCTTTCTTT.